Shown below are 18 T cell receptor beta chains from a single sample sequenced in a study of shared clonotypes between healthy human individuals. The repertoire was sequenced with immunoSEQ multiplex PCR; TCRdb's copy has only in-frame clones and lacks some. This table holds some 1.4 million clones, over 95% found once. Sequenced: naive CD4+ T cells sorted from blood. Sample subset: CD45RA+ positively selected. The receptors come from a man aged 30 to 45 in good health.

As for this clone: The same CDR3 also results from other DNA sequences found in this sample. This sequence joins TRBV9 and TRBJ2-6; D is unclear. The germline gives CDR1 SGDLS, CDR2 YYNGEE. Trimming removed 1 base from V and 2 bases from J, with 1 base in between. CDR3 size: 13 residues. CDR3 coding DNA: TGTGCCAGCAGCGTACCTGGGGCCAACGTCCTGACTTTC. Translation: CASSVPGANVLTF.

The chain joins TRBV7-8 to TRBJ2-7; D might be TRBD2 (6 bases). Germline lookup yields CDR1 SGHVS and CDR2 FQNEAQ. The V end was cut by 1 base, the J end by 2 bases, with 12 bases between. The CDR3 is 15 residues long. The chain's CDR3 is CASSLGTGGTYEQYF. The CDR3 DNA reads TGTGCCAGCAGCTTAGGCACAGGCGGGACCTACGAGCAGTACTTC.

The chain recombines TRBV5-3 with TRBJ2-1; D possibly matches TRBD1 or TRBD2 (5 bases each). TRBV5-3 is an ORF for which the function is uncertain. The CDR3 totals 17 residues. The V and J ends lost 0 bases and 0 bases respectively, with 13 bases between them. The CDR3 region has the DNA TGTGCCAGAAGCTTGGGGGGCCGGGATCACTCCTACAATGAGCAGTTCTTC. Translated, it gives CARSLGGRDHSYNEQFF.

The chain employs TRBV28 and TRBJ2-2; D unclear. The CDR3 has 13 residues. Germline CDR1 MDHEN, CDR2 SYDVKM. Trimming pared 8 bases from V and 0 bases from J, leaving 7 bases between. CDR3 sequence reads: CASEEANTGELFF. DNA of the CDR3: TGTGCCAGCGAGGAAGCGAACACCGGGGAGCTGTTTTTT.

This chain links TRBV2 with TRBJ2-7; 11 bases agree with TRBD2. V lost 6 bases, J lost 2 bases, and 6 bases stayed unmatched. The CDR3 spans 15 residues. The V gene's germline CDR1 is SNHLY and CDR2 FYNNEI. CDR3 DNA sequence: TGTGCCAGCAGCCCGGGTAGCGGGAGGGCCTACGAGCAGTACTTC. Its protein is CASSPGSGRAYEQYF.

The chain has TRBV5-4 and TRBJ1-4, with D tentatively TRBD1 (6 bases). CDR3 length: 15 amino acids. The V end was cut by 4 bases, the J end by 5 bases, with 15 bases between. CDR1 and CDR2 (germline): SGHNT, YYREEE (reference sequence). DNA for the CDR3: TGTGCCAGCAGCCCCCGTGGGGGCCGGAATGAAAAACTGTTTTTT. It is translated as CASSPRGGRNEKLFF. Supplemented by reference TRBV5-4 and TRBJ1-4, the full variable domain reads ETGVTQSPTHLIKTRGQQVTLRCSSQSGHNTVSWYQQALGQGPQFIFQYYREEENGRGNFPPRFSGLQFPNYSSELNVNALELDDSALYLCASSPRGGRNEKLFFGSGTQLSVL.

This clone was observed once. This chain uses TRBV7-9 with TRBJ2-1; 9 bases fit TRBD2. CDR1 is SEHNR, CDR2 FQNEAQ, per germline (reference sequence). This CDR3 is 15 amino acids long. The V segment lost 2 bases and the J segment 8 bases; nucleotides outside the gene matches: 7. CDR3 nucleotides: TGTGCCAGCAGCTTATTGGGGACTAGCCTGGATGAGCAGTTCTTC. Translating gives CASSLLGTSLDEQFF.

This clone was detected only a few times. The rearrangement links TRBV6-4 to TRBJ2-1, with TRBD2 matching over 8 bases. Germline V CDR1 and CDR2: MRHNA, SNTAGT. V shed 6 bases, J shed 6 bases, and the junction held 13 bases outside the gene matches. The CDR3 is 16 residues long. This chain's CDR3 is CASSLTAETSGNEQFF. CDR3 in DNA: TGTGCCAGCAGCTTGACGGCCGAAACTAGCGGCAATGAGCAGTTCTTC.

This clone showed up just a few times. CDR3 DNA sequence: TGTGCCAGCAGCTTTGCCGAAAGCTACGAGCAGTACTTC. Translation gives CASSFAESYEQYF. This chain joins TRBV7-9 and TRBJ2-7; D is unclear. Trimming removed 3 bases from V and 3 bases from J, with 9 bases in between. There are 13 residues in the CDR3. Germline V gene sequence: CDR1 SEHNR, CDR2 FQNEAQ (reference sequence).

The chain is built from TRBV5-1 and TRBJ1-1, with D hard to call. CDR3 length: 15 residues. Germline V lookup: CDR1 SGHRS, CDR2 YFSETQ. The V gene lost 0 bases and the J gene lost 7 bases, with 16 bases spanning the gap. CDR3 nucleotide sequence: TGCGCCAGCAGCTTGGGTATCCCCCACAATTTTGAAGCTTTCTTT. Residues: CASSLGIPHNFEAFF.

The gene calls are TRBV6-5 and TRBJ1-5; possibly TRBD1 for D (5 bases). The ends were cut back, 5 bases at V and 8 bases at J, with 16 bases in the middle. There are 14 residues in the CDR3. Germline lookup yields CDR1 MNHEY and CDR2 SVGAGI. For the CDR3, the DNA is TGTGCCAGCAGTCCCTGGGCGGGGGTTGAGCCCCAGCATTTT. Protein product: CASSPWAGVEPQHF.

CDR3 in amino acids: CASRRDRNTEAFF. The DNA for the CDR3 is TGTGCCAGCAGACGGGACAGGAACACTGAAGCTTTCTTT. The rearrangement uses TRBV7-8 and TRBJ1-1, with 7 positions matching TRBD1. The CDR3 is 13 residues long. Germline-derived CDR1 and CDR2 are SGHVS and FQNEAQ. The V segment lost 6 bases and the J segment 1 base; nucleotides outside the gene matches: 2.

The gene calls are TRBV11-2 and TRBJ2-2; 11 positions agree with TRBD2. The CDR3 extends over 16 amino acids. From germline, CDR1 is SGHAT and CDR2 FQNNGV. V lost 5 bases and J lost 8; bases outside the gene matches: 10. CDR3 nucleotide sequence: TGTGCCAGCAGCCCATTAGCGGGAGGGGTTTCGGGGGAGCTGTTTTTT. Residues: CASSPLAGGVSGELFF. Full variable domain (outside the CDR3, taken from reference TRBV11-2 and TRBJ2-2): EAGVAQSPRYKIIEKRQSVAFWCNPISGHATLYWYQQILGQGPKLLIQFQNNGVVDDSQLPKDRFSAERLKGVDSTLKIQPAKLEDSAVYLCASSPLAGGVSGELFFGEGSRLTVL.

The CDR3 sequence is CASSLGLAPDNEQFF. The DNA of the CDR3 is TGTGCCAGCAGCTTGGGACTAGCCCCCGACAATGAGCAGTTCTTC. V and J are TRBV5-4 and TRBJ2-1; 7 bases line up with TRBD2. The CDR3 sequence is 15 residues long. The trim removed 0 bases at V and 5 bases at J, leaving 5 bases unmatched. Germline CDR1 and CDR2: SGHNT and YYREEE (reference sequence).

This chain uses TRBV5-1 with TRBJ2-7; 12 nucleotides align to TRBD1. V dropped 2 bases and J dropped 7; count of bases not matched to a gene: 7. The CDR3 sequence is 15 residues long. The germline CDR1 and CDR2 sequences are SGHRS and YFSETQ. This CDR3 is CASSLGTGGTGEQYF. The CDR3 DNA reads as TGCGCCAGCAGCTTAGGGACAGGGGGCACAGGGGAGCAGTACTTC.

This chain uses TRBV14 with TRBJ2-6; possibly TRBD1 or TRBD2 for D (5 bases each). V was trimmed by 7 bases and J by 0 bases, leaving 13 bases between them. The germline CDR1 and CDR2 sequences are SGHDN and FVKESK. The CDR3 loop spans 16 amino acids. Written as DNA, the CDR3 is TGTGCCAGCAACCAGGGACCCAGCTCTGGGGCCAACGTCCTGACTTTC. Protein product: CASNQGPSSGANVLTF.

The CDR3 loop reads CASSFLGGQVNTEAFF. The CDR3 bases are TGCGCCAGCAGCTTTCTCGGGGGGCAGGTGAACACTGAAGCTTTCTTT. V is TRBV5-1 and J is TRBJ1-1; D possibly corresponds to TRBD1 (6 bases). The CDR3 runs to 16 residues. In germline, CDR1 is SGHRS, CDR2 YFSETQ. V was trimmed by 2 bases and J by 0 bases, leaving 14 bases between them.

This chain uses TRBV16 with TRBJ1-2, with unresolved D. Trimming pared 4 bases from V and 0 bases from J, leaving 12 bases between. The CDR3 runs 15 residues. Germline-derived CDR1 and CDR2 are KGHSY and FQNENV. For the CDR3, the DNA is TGTGCCAGCAGCCCCGGAGGACCTACTAACTATGGCTACACCTTC. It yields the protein CASSPGGPTNYGYTF.